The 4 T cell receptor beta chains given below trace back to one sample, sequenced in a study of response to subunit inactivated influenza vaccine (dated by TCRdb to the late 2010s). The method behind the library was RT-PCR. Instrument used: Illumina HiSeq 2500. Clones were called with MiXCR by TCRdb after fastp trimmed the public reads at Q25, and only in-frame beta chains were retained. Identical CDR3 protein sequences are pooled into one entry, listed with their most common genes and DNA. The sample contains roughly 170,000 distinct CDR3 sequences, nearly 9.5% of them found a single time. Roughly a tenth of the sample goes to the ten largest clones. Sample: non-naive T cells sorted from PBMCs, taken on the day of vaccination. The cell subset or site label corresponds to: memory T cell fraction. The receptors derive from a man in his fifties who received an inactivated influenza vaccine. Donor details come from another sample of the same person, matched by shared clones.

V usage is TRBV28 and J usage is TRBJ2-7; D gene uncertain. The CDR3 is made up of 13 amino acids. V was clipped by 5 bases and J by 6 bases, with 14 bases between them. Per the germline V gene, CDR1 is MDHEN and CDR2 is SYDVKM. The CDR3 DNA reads TGTGCCAGCAGTCCCCTTACACCCGCCGAGCAGTACTTC. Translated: CASSPLTPAEQYF. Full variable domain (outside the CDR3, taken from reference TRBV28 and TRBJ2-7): DVKVTQSSRYLVKRTGEKVFLECVQDMDHENMFWYRQDPGLGLRLIYFSYDVKMKEKGDIPEGYSVSREKKERFSLILESASTNQTSMYLCASSPLTPAEQYFGPGTRLTVT.

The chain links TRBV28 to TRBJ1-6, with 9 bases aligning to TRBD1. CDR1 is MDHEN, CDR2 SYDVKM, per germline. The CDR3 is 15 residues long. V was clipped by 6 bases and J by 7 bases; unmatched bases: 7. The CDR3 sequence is CASRWGTGRNSPLHF. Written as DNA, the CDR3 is TGTGCCAGCAGGTGGGGGACAGGGAGGAATTCACCCCTCCACTTT.

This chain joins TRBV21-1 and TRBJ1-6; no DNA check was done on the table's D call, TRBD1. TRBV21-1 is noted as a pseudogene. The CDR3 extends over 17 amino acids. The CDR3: CASSTPRGKGHNSPLHF. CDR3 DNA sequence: TGTGCCAGCAGCACCCCTAGGGGAAAGGGTCATAATTCACCCCTCCACTTT.

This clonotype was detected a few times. The CDR3 DNA sequence: TGCAGTGCTATAAGGGGATACGACTCTGAGCAGTACTTC. Translated: CSAIRGYDSEQYF. V usage is TRBV20-1 and J usage is TRBJ2-7, with TRBD1 as a possible D gene (5 bases). Trimming stripped 4 bases from V and 7 bases from J, with 17 bases between. The CDR3 is 13 residues long. Germline V gene lookup returns CDR1 DFQATT and CDR2 SNEGSKA (reference sequence).